This T cell receptor (beta chain) was sequenced in a study of PD-1 blockade in classical Hodgkin lymphoma. Study outcomes and limitations: Patients newly diagnosed and complete responders had comparable baseline diversity. Compared with healthy donors, newly diagnosed patients reportedly showed lower baseline TCR diversity.

Concerning this clone: Antigen specificity is unknown.

V gave up 8 bases and J gave up 0 bases, with 9 bases separating them. The CDR3 sequence is 13 residues long. In germline, CDR1 is PRHDT, CDR2 FYEKMQ (reference sequence). This table comes from immunoSEQ multiplex PCR, and its TCRdb copy is limited to in-frame clones, with some not included. Found here are more than 15,000 clones, under 90% of them singletons; the top ten hold roughly 14%. Stated time point: cycle 4 day 1 (C4D1), after 6 weeks of nivolumab. No patient escaped relapse after autologous stem cell transplantation, and brentuximab vedotin exposure varied. The material was peripheral blood mononuclear cells (PBMCs), obtained before the fourth cycle of nivolumab. The V gene is TRBV13, the J gene TRBJ2-3; no clear D gene. This clonotype originated in a human donor with classical Hodgkin lymphoma. The CDR3 DNA reads as TGTGCCAGCGGCGCTCCCAGCACAGATACGCAGTATTTT. Its protein is CASGAPSTDTQYF.